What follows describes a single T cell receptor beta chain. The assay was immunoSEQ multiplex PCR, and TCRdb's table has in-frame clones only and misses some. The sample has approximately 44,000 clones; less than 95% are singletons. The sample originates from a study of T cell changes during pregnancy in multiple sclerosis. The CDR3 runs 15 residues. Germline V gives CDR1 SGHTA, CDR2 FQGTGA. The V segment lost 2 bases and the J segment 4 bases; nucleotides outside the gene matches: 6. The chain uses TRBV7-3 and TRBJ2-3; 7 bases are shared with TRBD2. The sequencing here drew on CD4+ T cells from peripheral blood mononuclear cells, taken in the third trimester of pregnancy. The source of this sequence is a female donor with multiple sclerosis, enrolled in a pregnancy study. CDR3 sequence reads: CASSLGAGKADTQYF. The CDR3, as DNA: TGTGCCAGCAGCTTAGGAGCGGGAAAGGCAGATACGCAGTATTTT.